This record looks at one T cell receptor beta chain sequence and its context. No antigen is known for it. Per-base quality was not reported, and no clone a single base away is much larger than it. These data are taken from a study of control samples from healthy donors and cancer patients (TCRdb year 2020). Library generation was performed with the immunoSEQ multiplex PCR assay. The table comes from immuneACCESS by way of TCRdb, which keeps in-frame sequences with V and J called. Part of the clones is missing from these tables; in studies checked, under half for an unresolved V gene and the rest for unknown reasons. Here the sample has about 160,000 clones; approximately 94% occur a single time. The biggest ten clones account for around 15% of the sample. Sequencing was carried out using PBMCs. The sequence was obtained from a man aged 60-69 years with colorectal cancer.

The nucleotide sequence reads as follows: TGTGCCAGCCTCAGGGGAAGCTCTGGGGCCAACGTCCTGACTTTC. This is translated as CASLRGSSGANVLTF. The rearranged segments are TRBV28 and TRBJ2-6; TRBD1 could be the D gene, as 6 bases match. Taken from cysteine to phenylalanine, the CDR3 has 15 residues. Kept here is only the CDR3 DNA, which spans 45 bases and is read in frame from base 1. Per the germline V gene, MDHEN is the CDR1 and SYDVKM is the CDR2. Trimming takes 8 bases from V and 0 bases from J, and the germline ends sit 11 bases apart. This CDR3, with the reference TRBV28 and TRBJ2-6 proteins standing in past its ends, gives the full variable domain DVKVTQSSRYLVKRTGEKVFLECVQDMDHENMFWYRQDPGLGLRLIYFSYDVKMKEKGDIPEGYSVSREKKERFSLILESASTNQTSMYLCASLRGSSGANVLTFGAGSRLTVL.